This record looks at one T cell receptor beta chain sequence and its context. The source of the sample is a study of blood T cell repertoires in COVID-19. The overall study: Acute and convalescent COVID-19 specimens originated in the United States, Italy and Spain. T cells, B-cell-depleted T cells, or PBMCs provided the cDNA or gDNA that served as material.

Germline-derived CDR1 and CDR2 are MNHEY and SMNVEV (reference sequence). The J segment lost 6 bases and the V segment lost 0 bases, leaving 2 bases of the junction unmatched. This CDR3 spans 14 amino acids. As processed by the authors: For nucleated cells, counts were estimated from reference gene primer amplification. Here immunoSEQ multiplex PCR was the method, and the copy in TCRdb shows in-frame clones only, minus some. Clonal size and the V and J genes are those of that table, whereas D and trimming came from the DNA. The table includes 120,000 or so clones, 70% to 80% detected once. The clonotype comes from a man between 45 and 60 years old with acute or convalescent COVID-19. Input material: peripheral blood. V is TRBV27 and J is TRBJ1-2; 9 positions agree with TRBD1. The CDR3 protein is CASSLSGQGNGYTF. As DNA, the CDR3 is TGTGCCAGCAGTTTATCGGGACAGGGAAATGGCTACACCTTC.